The present entry profiles one TCR beta chain with its context. Its antigen is undetermined. These data belong to a study of cytomegalovirus exposure and HLA in healthy donors. General study points: Associated with HLA alleles at 0.05 false discovery rate in a later analysis were around 15,000 TCR beta sequences. In presence/absence analyses, roughly uniform sequencing depth across donors was assumed. Clonal expansion was found to be greater in HLA-associated TCR beta chains than in equally common others in a later analysis.

The CDR3 contains 15 residues. With V trimmed by 7 bases and J by 1 base, 8 bases remained unmatched. Germline loops: CDR1 MNHNS, CDR2 SASEGT. The PCR made use of 60 Vbeta and 13 Jbeta primers. The method was immunoSEQ multiplex PCR; TCRdb's version includes in-frame clones alone and lacks a portion of them. The sample shows around 120,000 clones, 80% of them seen only once. The TCR originated in a female donor in good health and CMV-seropositive. V and J are TRBV6-1 and TRBJ2-5; 8 bases are shared with TRBD1. The specimen was PBMCs. This chain's CDR3 is CASIEDRALQETQYF. DNA of the CDR3: TGTGCCAGCATTGAGGACAGGGCCCTCCAAGAGACCCAGTACTTC.